This TCR beta chain was sequenced in a study of T-cell memory formation after mild COVID-19. Study-level results: Clones contracting over day 15 to 85 were CD4/CD8 balanced, with later expanders leaning CD4+.

The CDR3 extends over 15 amino acids. Losses at the gene ends were 5 bases for V and 0 bases for J; bases not matched to a gene: 4. Using its own MiXCR run on the 5' RACE reads, TCRdb lists one record per CDR3 protein. Of about 340,000 distinct CDR3 sequences in the sample, under 15% were seen once. Comments on this clonotype: Its antigen is unknown.

The chain has TRBV12-3 or TRBV12-4 and TRBJ1-3; 7 bases match TRBD1. The receptor was isolated from a man aged 18 to 29 who had mild COVID-19 (a few samples of this study predate the infection). Cell type and time point are not known. Sequenced material: PBMCs or a T cell subset sorted from them (not recorded which). CDR3 nucleotide sequence: TGTGCCAGCAGTAAAGACAGGGCCTCTGGAAACACCATATATTTT. Translated: CASSKDRASGNTIYF.